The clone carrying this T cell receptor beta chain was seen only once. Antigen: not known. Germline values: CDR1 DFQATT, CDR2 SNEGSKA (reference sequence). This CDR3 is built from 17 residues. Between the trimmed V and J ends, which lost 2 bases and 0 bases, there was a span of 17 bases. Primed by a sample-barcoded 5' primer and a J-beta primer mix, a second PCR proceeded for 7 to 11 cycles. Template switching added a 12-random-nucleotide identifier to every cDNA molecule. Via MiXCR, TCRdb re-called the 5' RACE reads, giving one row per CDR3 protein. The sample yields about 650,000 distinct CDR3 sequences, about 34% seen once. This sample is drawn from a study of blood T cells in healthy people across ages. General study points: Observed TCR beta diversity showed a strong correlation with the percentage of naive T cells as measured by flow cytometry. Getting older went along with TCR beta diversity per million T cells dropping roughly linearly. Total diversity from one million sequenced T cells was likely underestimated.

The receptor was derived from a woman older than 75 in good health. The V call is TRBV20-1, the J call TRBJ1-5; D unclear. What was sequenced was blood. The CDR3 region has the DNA TGCAGTGCTAGATTGCCGGCAGGAGACTATAGCAATCAGCCCCAGCATTTT. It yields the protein CSARLPAGDYSNQPQHF.